This T cell receptor (beta chain) was documented in a study of T cells in Graves' hyperthyroidism and ophthalmopathy. This clonotype was seen many times. Deletions cut 5 bases from V and 2 bases from J, with 11 bases between. Germline CDR1 is MNHEY and CDR2 is SMNVEV (reference sequence). This CDR3 spans 14 amino acids. Regions amplified from RNA transcripts were the TCR beta CDR3 regions. A first-round RT-PCR of the TCR CDR3 used the HTBI primer set. TCRdb independently ran MiXCR on the multiplex PCR reads; one entry per CDR3 protein. The sample shows 400,000 to 500,000 distinct CDR3 sequences, approximately 13% of them seen only once.

The sample taken for sequencing was blood. This sequence joins TRBV27 and TRBJ2-3, with TRBD2 as a possible D gene (6 bases). The source is a woman aged 18-35 years with Graves' hyperthyroidism. CDR3 in amino acids: CASSPGDFTDTQYF. The CDR3 DNA follows: TGTGCCAGCAGTCCCGGGGACTTCACAGATACGCAGTATTTT.